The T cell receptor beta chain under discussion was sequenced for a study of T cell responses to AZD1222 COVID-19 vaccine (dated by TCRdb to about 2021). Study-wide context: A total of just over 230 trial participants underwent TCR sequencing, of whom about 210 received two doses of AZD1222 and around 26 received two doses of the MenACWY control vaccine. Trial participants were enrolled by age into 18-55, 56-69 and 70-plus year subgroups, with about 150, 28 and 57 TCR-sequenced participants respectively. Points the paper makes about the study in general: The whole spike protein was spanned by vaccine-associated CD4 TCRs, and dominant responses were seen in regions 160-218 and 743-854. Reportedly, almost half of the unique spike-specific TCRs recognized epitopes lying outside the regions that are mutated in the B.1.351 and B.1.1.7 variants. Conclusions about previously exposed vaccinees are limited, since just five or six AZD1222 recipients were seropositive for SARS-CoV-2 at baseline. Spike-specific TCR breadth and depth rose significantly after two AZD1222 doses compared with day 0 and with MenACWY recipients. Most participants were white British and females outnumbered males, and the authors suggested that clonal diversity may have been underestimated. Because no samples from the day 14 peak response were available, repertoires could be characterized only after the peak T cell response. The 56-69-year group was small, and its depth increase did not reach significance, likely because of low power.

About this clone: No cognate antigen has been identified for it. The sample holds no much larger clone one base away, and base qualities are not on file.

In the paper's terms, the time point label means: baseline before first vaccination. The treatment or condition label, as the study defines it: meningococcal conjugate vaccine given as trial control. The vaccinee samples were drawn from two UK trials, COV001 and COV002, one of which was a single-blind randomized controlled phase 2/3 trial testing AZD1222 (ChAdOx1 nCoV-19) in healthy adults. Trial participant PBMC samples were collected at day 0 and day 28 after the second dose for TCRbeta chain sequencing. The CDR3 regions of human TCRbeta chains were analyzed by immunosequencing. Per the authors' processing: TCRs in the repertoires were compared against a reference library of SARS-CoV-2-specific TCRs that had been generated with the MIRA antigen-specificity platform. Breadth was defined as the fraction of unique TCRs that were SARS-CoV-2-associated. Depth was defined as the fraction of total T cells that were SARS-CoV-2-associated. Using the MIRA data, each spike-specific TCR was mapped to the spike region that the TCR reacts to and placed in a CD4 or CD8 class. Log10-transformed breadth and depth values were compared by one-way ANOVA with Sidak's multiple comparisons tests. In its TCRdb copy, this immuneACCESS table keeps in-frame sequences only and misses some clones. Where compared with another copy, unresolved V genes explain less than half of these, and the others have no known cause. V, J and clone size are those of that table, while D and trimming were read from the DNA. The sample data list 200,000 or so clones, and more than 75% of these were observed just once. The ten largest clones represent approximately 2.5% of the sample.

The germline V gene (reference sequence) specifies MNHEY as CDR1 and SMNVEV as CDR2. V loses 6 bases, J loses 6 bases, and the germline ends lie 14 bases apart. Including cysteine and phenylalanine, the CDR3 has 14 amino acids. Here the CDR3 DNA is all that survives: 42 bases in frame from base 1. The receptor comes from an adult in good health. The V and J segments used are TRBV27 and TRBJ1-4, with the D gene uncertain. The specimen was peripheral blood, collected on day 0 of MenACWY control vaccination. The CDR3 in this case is CASRGEGGDEKLFF. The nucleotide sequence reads TGTGCCAGCAGAGGAGAGGGCGGGGATGAAAAACTGTTTTTT.